This T cell receptor beta chain was sequenced during a study of Ad26.COV2.S vaccination and SARS-CoV-2 variants. Profiling relied on immunoSEQ multiplex PCR, and the TCRdb table lists in-frame clones only, not all of them. Here the sample spans 350,000 to 500,000 clones, approximately 92% being singletons. Germline lookup yields CDR1 SGHDT and CDR2 YYEEEE. The trim removed 4 bases at V and 3 bases at J, leaving 11 bases unmatched. The CDR3 is made up of 17 amino acids. Comment on this clone: Its target is unknown.

As to treatment: roughly 19 received Ad26.COV2.S at low or high dose, single or two shots; several received placebo; per-sample allocation not given. On day 63 after the first injection, vaccine and placebo recipients gave samples. Study-level findings and limits: Among vaccine recipients, spike-specific TCR breadth exceeded that of placebo recipients.

This specimen consisted of peripheral blood, obtained in a trial of Ad26.COV2.S vaccine versus placebo. The receptor comes from a person aged 18-65 years who received the Ad26.COV2.S COVID-19 vaccine or a placebo. The J gene is TRBJ1-5, the V gene TRBV5-6; 9 positions agree with TRBD1. This chain's CDR3 is CASSKLGTGLSNQPQHF. CDR3 nucleotide sequence: TGTGCCAGCAGCAAACTAGGGACAGGGCTTTCCAATCAGCCCCAGCATTTT.